A selection of T cell receptor beta chains follows, all from one sample in a study of blood T cell repertoires in COVID-19. The table came from immunoSEQ multiplex PCR; TCRdb's copy has only in-frame clones and leaves some out. The sample yields roughly 200,000 clones, around 85% seen once. The source material was peripheral blood. Receptors originate from a man in his forties or fifties who had recovered from COVID-19. Each CDR3 is given with its conserved first and last residue. Each record gives: D gene, clone size, J gene, CDR3 length, V gene, CDR3 DNA, CDR3 protein. A D gene is named only where the DNA matches it firmly. Clone size is not always given. Where it is, it says once, few, many or a class for expanded clones.

TRBD2,-,TRBJ2-7,13,TRBV7-2,TGTGCCAGCAGTCCTAGACTAGCTGAAGAGCAGTACTTC,CASSPRLAEEQYF
-,-,TRBJ2-7,14,TRBV9,TGTGCCAGCAGCTCCTCCCAGGTTTCCTACGAGCAGTACTTC,CASSSSQVSYEQYF
-,-,TRBJ2-3,15,TRBV6-5,TGTGCCAGCAGTTACTCGGGGGCGAGCACAGATACGCAGTATTTT,CASSYSGASTDTQYF
TRBD2,-,TRBJ2-5,15,TRBV9,TGTGCCAGCAGCGTAGCGCCGACTAGCGTGGAGACCCAGTACTTC,CASSVAPTSVETQYF
TRBD1,-,TRBJ2-3,19,TRBV27,TGTGCCAGCAGTTTAGTGACAGGGTGGAAACTTCAGGACACAGATACGCAGTATTTT,CASSLVTGWKLQDTDTQYF
-,-,TRBJ2-3,16,TRBV19,TGTGCCAGTAGTATCTTAGGGGTCGGTATCACAGATACGCAGTATTTT,CASSILGVGITDTQYF
-,few,TRBJ2-5,13,TRBV9,TGTGCCAGCAGCACCGGGACACGTGAGACCCAGTACTTC,CASSTGTRETQYF
-,-,TRBJ1-6,14,TRBV3-1/TRBV3-2,TGTGCCAGCAGCCCCCCGCGGTTAGGTTCACCCCTCCACTTT,CASSPPRLGSPLHF
TRBD2,-,TRBJ2-2,16,TRBV18,TGTGCCAGCTCACCACCCGTAGCGGGAGTTACCGGGGAGCTGTTTTTT,CASSPPVAGVTGELFF
-,-,TRBJ1-2,12,TRBV28,TGTGCCAGCAGTTCGGGGAACTATGGCTACACCTTC,CASSSGNYGYTF
-,-,TRBJ2-5,14,TRBV2,TGTGCCAGCAGTGAAGGGAGCAACCAAGAGACCCAGTACTTC,CASSEGSNQETQYF
TRBD1,-,TRBJ1-6,16,TRBV5-1,TGCGCCAGCAGCTTGGTATCGACAGGGTCCAATTCACCCCTCCACTTT,CASSLVSTGSNSPLHF
-,few,TRBJ1-5,17,TRBV7-2,TGTGCCAGCAGCTTAGGGGCAGGGTGGATGAGGAATCAGCCCCAGCATTTT,CASSLGAGWMRNQPQHF